This record looks at one T cell receptor (beta chain) sequence and its context. Its antigen target is currently unknown. Nothing much larger sits one base from this clone, and base qualities are not available. The data are from a study of shared clonotypes between healthy human individuals (dated by TCRdb to the early 2020s). Study-level background: Two women and a few men aged 18 to 49 years were included in the cohort. Per donor, leukapheresis produced somewhere between about 0.8 and 9.5 billion PBMCs. To estimate repertoire size and how much clonotypes are shared between individuals, the study performed deep sequencing of blood TCR repertoires from about 5 healthy adults. Different laboratories and diverse techniques were used to prepare libraries and sequence TCR repertoires, to increase sequencing depth and limit assay-specific biases. For each donor, CD4 naive and CD4 memory were each given three plates, CD8 naive was given two plates, and CD8 memory was given one plate.

The donors were healthy, HIV-negative adults with no recently reported acute infections or vaccinations. Every donor was a Caucasian adult living in Nashville, Tennessee, USA. CD4+ T cells were enriched by magnetic negative selection, after which naive cells were positively selected on CD45RA and the negative fraction was taken as the memory subset. Blood was obtained by leukapheresis, after which PBMCs were separated by Ficoll-Histopaque density gradient centrifugation and cryopreserved in liquid nitrogen vapor phase. Analytical flow cytometry was used to check the purity and quantity of every magnetically sorted T cell population. Each sorted fraction had its genomic DNA isolated and then quantified by UV absorbance on a Nanodrop 2000c. TCR CDR3 regions were amplified from genomic DNA by multiplex PCR using the deep immunoSEQ assay. Extracted genomic DNA from each cell subset was distributed evenly across all wells of several immunoSEQ 96-well plates, and each plate was treated as a replicate. For sorted subsets, each replicate PCR was loaded with roughly 190 ng genomic DNA, equivalent to approximately 33,000 T cell genomes. Purified libraries were quantified with a Qubit 3.0 fluorometer, sized on a Bioanalyzer 2100, and re-quantified with the KAPA Library Quantification kit. Every immunoSEQ 96-well plate was sequenced on a dedicated single-read 150-cycle Illumina NextSeq 550 flow cell. Per the source publication's procedure: The immunoSEQ output contained only junctional sequences without quality scores, so filtering could not match that applied to full-length reads. Sequences were annotated with PyIR, a Python wrapper for IgBLAST v1.9, using IMGT germline references to assign V/J genes and CDR3. Reads were filtered out if the reads had weak V/J assignments (E-value above 1e-6), no CDR3, stop codons, out-of-frame junctions, or ambiguous translated residues. V3J clonotypes were defined as sequences sharing an identical inferred V gene, J gene, and CDR3 amino acid sequence. The percentage overlap between two repertoires was calculated by dividing the number of shared unique clonotypes by the size of the smaller repertoire. Three approaches were used to assess repertoire richness: RTK rarefaction, the Chao1 estimator, and Recon v2.1 estimates of unobserved clonotypes. Generation probabilities for all TCRbeta clonotypes obtained by the gDNA method from several donors were computed using OLGA. TCRdb's version of the immuneACCESS table is confined to in-frame rearrangements and falls short of the full clone set. An unresolved V gene accounts for under half of the shortfall where checked; the remainder is of unknown origin. That table supplies the V and J calls and clone size; D and trimming were determined from the DNA. The sample table holds over 1.5 million clones, of which 95% to 99% were seen once. Of the sample, 0.4% to 0.55% falls within the top ten clones.

General conclusions and limits of the study: Sampling was limited to blood, and TCR repertoires in tissue likely differ from TCR repertoires in blood. Compared with non-shared clonotypes, the clonotypes found in all four sorted-subset donors had higher generation probabilities. Larger estimated clonotype richness was generally found for naive subsets than for memory subsets. The small number of donors limited the genetic and exposure-history diversity represented. Pairwise subsampling led to the expectation that sequencing depth would affect the degree of clonotype sharing among donors. Rarefaction of sorted-subset datasets indicated incomplete sequencing despite the large sequencing depth. Sharing across a few donors was observed for approximately 5% of naive CD4, 3% to 3.5% of naive CD8, 2.3% of memory CD4, and around 0.44% of memory CD8 clonotypes.

After removal of 5 bases from V and 2 bases from J, the junction retains 12 bases not matched to a gene. As encoded in the germline V gene (reference sequence), CDR1 is SEHNR while CDR2 is FQNEAQ. The CDR3 spans 19 residues, from the cysteine through the phenylalanine. CDR3 DNA only is kept here, 57 bases in frame from base 1. The chain joins TRBV7-9 to TRBJ2-6; TRBD1 lines up with 10 middle nucleotides. The sequenced sample consisted of naive CD4+ T cells sorted from blood. The sample's cell subset or site label, decoded: CD45RA+ positively selected. The receptor was derived from a man younger than 40 in good health. The sequence in DNA is TGTGCCAGCAGCAGGAGATTTGACAGGGGGCGCCCTGGGGCCAACGTCCTGACTTTC. Its amino acids are CASSRRFDRGRPGANVLTF.